This T cell receptor beta chain stems from a study of technical replicates of blood from a handful of donors. The method was immunoSEQ multiplex PCR; TCRdb's version includes in-frame clones alone and lacks a portion of them. The repertoire holds some 77,000 clones, with about 96% as singletons. Trimming took 1 base from V and 7 from J, leaving 10 bases between them. The CDR3 length is 13 residues. The V gene's germline CDR1 is SEHNR and CDR2 FQNEAQ (reference sequence). Specimen: T cells isolated from PBMCs. The chain carries TRBV7-9 and TRBJ1-2; D ambiguous. This TCR came from a human donor in good health. The CDR3 coding sequence is TGTGCCAGCAGCTTAGGGGCAACCGGTGGCTACACCTTC. Translation gives CASSLGATGGYTF.